A single sample is the source of the 2 T cell receptor beta chains below, sequenced in a study of T cell changes during pregnancy in multiple sclerosis. Generated by immunoSEQ multiplex PCR, the TCRdb table keeps only in-frame clones and is missing some. The sample has about 41,000 clones; 80% to 90% are singletons. The sequencing here drew on CD4+ T cells from peripheral blood mononuclear cells, taken in the first trimester of pregnancy. The source of these receptors is a female donor with multiple sclerosis, enrolled in a pregnancy study.

About this clone itself: Compared with germline, one end of the junction differs, possibly owing to a read error. The rearrangement links TRBV7-7 to TRBJ2-5, with 14 bases identical to TRBD2. The CDR3 is made up of 16 amino acids. Germline CDR1 is SSHAT and CDR2 is FNYEAQ (reference sequence). The CDR3 DNA is TGTGCTAGCAGCAGAGGACTAGCGGGGGGTAAAGAGACCCAGTACTTC. This encodes CASSRGLAGGKETQYF.

V usage is TRBV20-1 and J usage is TRBJ1-3; D not resolved. V dropped 6 bases and J dropped 3 bases, with 6 bases sitting between them. The germline CDR1 and CDR2 sequences are DFQATT and SNEGSKA (reference sequence). The CDR3 contains 11 residues. In DNA, the CDR3 is TGCAGTGCACCCTATGGAAACACCATATATTTT. Its protein is CSAPYGNTIYF.